This section outlines one TCR beta chain sequence together with its context. This record comes from a study of blood T cell repertoires in COVID-19. Study-level information: T cells, B-cell-depleted T cells, or PBMCs supplied cDNA or gDNA.

As processed by the authors: How many nucleated cells were present was estimated from reference gene primer amplification. Only in-frame clones appear in the TCRdb table, and some are missing; sequencing was by immunoSEQ multiplex PCR. V and J calls and clone size are as listed in that table; D and trimming were resolved from the DNA. The table has approximately 130,000 clones, more than 80% seen once. Material: peripheral blood. This receptor was taken from a human donor in a cohort sampled during active COVID-19.

CDR3 DNA: TGCAGTGCCAGTGGGCCAGCGGGGGGACGATCAGATACGCAGTATTTT. Amino acid sequence: CSASGPAGGRSDTQYF. V gene TRBV20-1 combines with J gene TRBJ2-3; 9 nucleotides agree with TRBD2. Per the germline V gene, CDR1 is DFQATT and CDR2 is SNEGSKA (reference sequence). The trim removed 6 bases at V and 4 bases at J, leaving 14 bases unmatched. This CDR3 is built from 16 residues.